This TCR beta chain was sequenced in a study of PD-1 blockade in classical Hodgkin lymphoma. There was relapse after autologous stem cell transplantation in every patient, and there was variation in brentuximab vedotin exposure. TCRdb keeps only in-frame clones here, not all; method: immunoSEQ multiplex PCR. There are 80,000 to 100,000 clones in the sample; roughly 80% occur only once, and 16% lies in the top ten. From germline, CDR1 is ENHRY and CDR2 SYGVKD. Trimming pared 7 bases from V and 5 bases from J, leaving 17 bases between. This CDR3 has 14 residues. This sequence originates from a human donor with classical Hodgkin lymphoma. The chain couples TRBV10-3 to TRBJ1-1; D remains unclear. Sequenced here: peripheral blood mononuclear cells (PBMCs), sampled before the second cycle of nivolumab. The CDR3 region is CAIKPGDGETEAFF. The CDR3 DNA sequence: TGTGCCATCAAACCGGGCGACGGTGAGACTGAAGCTTTCTTT.